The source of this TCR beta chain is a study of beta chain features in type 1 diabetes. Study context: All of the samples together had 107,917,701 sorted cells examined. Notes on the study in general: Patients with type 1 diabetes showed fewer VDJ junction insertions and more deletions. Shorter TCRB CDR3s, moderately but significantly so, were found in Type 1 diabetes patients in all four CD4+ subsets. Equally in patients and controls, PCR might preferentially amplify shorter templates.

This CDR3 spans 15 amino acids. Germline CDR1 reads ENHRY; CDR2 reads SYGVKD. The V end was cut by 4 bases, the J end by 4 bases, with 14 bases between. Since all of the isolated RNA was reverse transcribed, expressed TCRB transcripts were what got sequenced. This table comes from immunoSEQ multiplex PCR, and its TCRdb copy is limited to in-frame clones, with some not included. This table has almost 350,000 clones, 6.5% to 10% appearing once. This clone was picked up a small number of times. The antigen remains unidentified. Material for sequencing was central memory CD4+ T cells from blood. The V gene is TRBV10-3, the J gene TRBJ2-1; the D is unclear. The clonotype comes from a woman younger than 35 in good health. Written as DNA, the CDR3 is TGTGCCATCAGTGGACCAACCACTACTTACAATGAGCAGTTCTTC. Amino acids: CAISGPTTTYNEQFF.